This T cell receptor beta chain is from a study of response to subunit inactivated influenza vaccine. Per the germline V gene, CDR1 is MGHDK and CDR2 is SYGVNS. CDR3 length: 17 residues. V trimming: 0 bases; J trimming: 0 bases; junction bases outside the gene matches: 3. TCRdb processed the RT-PCR reads anew with MiXCR; each CDR3 protein has one entry. The sample yields 700,000 to 900,000 distinct CDR3 sequences, around 20% seen once. This clonotype has more than one count but fewer than ten. The sequencing used PBMCs from blood, collected roughly 5 days after vaccination. The rearrangement joins TRBV25-1 to TRBJ2-2, with 8 bases identical to TRBD1. This TCR was recovered from a man aged 45-60 years who received an inactivated influenza vaccine. This CDR3 is CASSEYGTGSNTGELFF. For the CDR3, the DNA is TGTGCCAGCAGTGAATATGGGACAGGTTCGAACACCGGGGAGCTGTTTTTT. The whole variable domain, remainder taken from reference TRBV25-1 and TRBJ2-2, is EADIYQTPRYLVIGTGKKITLECSQTMGHDKMYWYQQDPGMELHLIHYSYGVNSTEKGDLSSESTVSRIRTEHFPLTLESARPSHTSQYLCASSEYGTGSNTGELFFGEGSRLTVL.